Described below is a single T cell receptor beta chain sequence and its context. Diagnoses were made from clinical symptoms, serum measures (thyroxine and TRAb), thyroid ultrasound and orbital computed tomography. Amplification of TCR beta CDR3 regions used RNA as the template. HTBI primers were used for first-round RT-PCR of the TCR CDR3. TCRdb independently ran MiXCR on the multiplex PCR reads; one entry per CDR3 protein. Of under 650,000 distinct CDR3 sequences in the sample, under 20% are singletons; the top ten hold 3.5% to 4%. The data belong to a study of T cells in Graves' hyperthyroidism and ophthalmopathy. The overall study: Blood was drawn when the patient was first diagnosed and still untreated.

Looked up from germline, CDR1 is MDHEN and CDR2 is SYDVKM. Trimming cost V 5 bases and J 4 bases; bases outside gene matches: 8. This CDR3 contains 16 residues. This TCR derives from a woman in her 30s with Graves' hyperthyroidism. Material for sequencing was blood. The chain couples TRBV28 to TRBJ2-2, with TRBD1 identical over 9 bases. The CDR3 region is CASSDRDRAFTGELFF. The CDR3 DNA follows: TGTGCCAGCAGTGACCGGGACAGGGCTTTCACCGGGGAGCTGTTTTTT.